This T cell receptor beta chain was identified during a study of cytomegalovirus exposure and HLA in healthy donors. Trimming at V came to 1 base and at J to 0 bases, leaving 6 bases not matched to a gene. The CDR3 is made up of 17 amino acids. Germline CDR1 and CDR2: LGHNT and FRNRAP. With 60 Vbeta and 13 Jbeta primers, the PCR was carried out. As originally analysed: Around 11 million of some 80 million unique TCR beta chains were shared, per a later count. The assay was immunoSEQ multiplex PCR, and TCRdb's table has in-frame clones only and misses some. Clone size and V and J calls were adopted from that table, with D and trimming inferred from the DNA. Among around 150,000 clones listed, around four fifths were seen once.

This receptor was identified in a man between 18 and 35 years old in good health and CMV-seronegative. The V call is TRBV12-5, the J call TRBJ2-4; 7 nucleotides agree with TRBD1. The specimen sequenced was PBMCs. The DNA for the CDR3 is TGTGCTAGTGGTTTGGCCACAGGGGATATAGCCAAAAACATTCAGTACTTC. Amino acids: CASGLATGDIAKNIQYF.